This T cell receptor beta chain originates from a study of T cells after yellow fever vaccination. Study background: Libraries from low-cell-number fractions were prepared with the SMART-Seq v4 Ultra Low Input RNA kit. Study conclusions and caveats: Bulk-population clonotypes that are abundant could appear as contaminants in FACS-sorted repertoires. Boosting was followed by the reappearance of most primary-vaccination clones (just under 97% CD4, about 89% CD8).

5'RACE template switching added a universal primer site and UMIs to TCR cDNA. A single record per CDR3 protein comes from TCRdb applying MiXCR to the 5' RACE reads. The table records some 390,000 distinct CDR3 sequences, about 6.2% of them present only once. This CDR3 region has 15 residues. V shed 1 base and J shed 1 base, with 10 bases lying between them. CDR1 is SGHTA, CDR2 FQGNSA, per germline. As to this clonotype: Its antigen is not known.

This TCR derives from a man aged 30-40 years who received the YFV17D yellow fever vaccine. The sample here was PBMCs, taken 5 days after the yellow fever booster vaccination. V gene TRBV7-2 combines with J gene TRBJ1-2, with D perhaps TRBD1 (5 bases). CDR3 coding DNA: TGTGCCAGCAGCTTAGGATGGGACGGTAACTATGGCTACACCTTC. This gives the protein CASSLGWDGNYGYTF.